These 26 T cell receptor beta chains originate from one sample sequenced in a study of T-cell reconstitution after alpha-beta-depleted transplantation in children. It was with unique molecular identifiers that the TCRbeta library was prepared. Each CDR3 protein gets one entry after TCRdb re-called the PCR reads with MiXCR. In the table there are a few hundred thousand distinct CDR3 sequences, 23% of which are singletons. The starting material was PBMCs, mostly from graft donor cells, obtained 180 days after TCRalphabeta/CD19-depleted stem cell transplant. Receptors originate from a male patient under 18 who had a stem cell transplant for acute lymphoblastic leukemia, so the T cells may come from the graft donor.

This clonotype was recorded a few times. The chain couples TRBV5-1 to TRBJ2-2, with D possibly TRBD1 on 6 matching bases. With 4 bases removed from V and 5 bases from J, the gap between germline ends came to 18 bases. Looked up from germline, CDR1 is SGHRS and CDR2 is YFSETQ. This CDR3 region has 16 residues. Written as DNA, the CDR3 is TGCGCCAGCAGCCTCACGTATTCACAGGGAACCGGGGAGCTGTTTTTT. Translating gives CASSLTYSQGTGELFF.

This clonotype was recorded once. The chain uses TRBV6-5 and TRBJ2-3, with 11 positions matching TRBD2. Per germline, CDR1 MNHEY and CDR2 SVGAGI. Losses at the gene ends were 4 bases for V and 2 bases for J; bases not matched to a gene: 8. The CDR3 covers 17 residues. The CDR3 loop reads CASSSPTSGGYTDTQYF. For the CDR3, the DNA is TGTGCCAGCAGTTCGCCAACTAGCGGGGGCTACACAGATACGCAGTATTTT.

The V gene is TRBV11-3, the J gene TRBJ1-2, with TRBD1 identical over 9 bases. Per germline, CDR1 SGHNT and CDR2 YENEEA. With V trimmed by 3 bases and J by 5 bases, 10 bases remained unmatched. The CDR3 runs 16 residues. The CDR3 reads CASSLRNRGREYGYTF. CDR3 nucleotide sequence: TGTGCCAGCAGCTTGAGGAACAGGGGGCGCGAGTATGGCTACACCTTC.

The rearrangement uses TRBV20-1 and TRBJ2-3, with D possibly being TRBD2 (6 bases). The CDR3 length is 19 residues. V lost 0 bases and J lost 1, with 23 bases in between. CDR1 and CDR2 from the germline V gene are DFQATT and SNEGSKA (reference sequence). CDR3 DNA sequence: TGCAGTGCTAGAGATCGTAAAGTGGGGGGTTTATGGGGCACAGATACGCAGTATTTT. This sequence encodes CSARDRKVGGLWGTDTQYF.

The genes are TRBV5-1 and TRBJ2-5; D is perhaps TRBD2 (5 bases). This CDR3 is built from 14 residues. V was shortened by 4 bases and J by 3 bases, with 13 bases between the two germline ends. Germline lookup yields CDR1 SGHRS and CDR2 YFSETQ. The CDR3 DNA sequence: TGCGCCAGCAGCGTACTAGGAGGCAAAGAGACCCAGTACTTC. Its translation is CASSVLGGKETQYF.

The V gene is TRBV7-6, the J gene TRBJ1-2; no reliable D call. The CDR3 is 11 residues long. Germline CDR1 and CDR2: SGHVS and FNYEAQ. Trimming removed 4 bases from V and 8 bases from J, with 8 bases in between. The CDR3 DNA reads TGTGCCAGCAGCTCACCCTGGGGCTACACCTTC. Translating it yields CASSSPWGYTF.

This clonotype occurred a few times. This chain connects TRBV20-1 to TRBJ2-7; TRBD2 might be the D (5 bases). Germline CDR1 reads DFQATT; CDR2 reads SNEGSKA (reference sequence). The CDR3 covers 15 residues. V was shortened by 1 base and J by 3 bases, with 16 bases between the two germline ends. The CDR3 coding sequence is TGCAGTGCTAGAGTGTGGAGGCCTGACCTCTACGAGCAGTACTTC. Translating gives CSARVWRPDLYEQYF.

The DNA of the CDR3 is TGTGCCAGCAGCTTAGGAATCCAGAGGACAAAGGACACTGAAGCTTTCTTT. This codes for CASSLGIQRTKDTEAFF. The rearrangement links TRBV7-9 to TRBJ1-1; TRBD1 might be the D (5 bases). The V end was cut by 1 base, the J end by 3 bases, with 18 bases between. This CDR3 comprises 17 residues. Germline CDR1 is SEHNR and CDR2 is FQNEAQ (reference sequence).

This chain links TRBV29-1 with TRBJ2-5, with 7 bases identical to TRBD1. Germline-derived CDR1 and CDR2 are SQVTM and ANQGSEA. CDR3 length: 15 amino acids. V trimming: 2 bases; J trimming: 2 bases; junction bases outside the gene matches: 8. CDR3 in amino acids: CSVELWTGFQETQYF. The CDR3 nucleotides are TGCAGCGTTGAACTGTGGACAGGTTTTCAAGAGACCCAGTACTTC.

The table lists this clonotype with many counts. V is TRBV5-6 and J is TRBJ1-5; maybe TRBD1 (6 bases). The germline gives CDR1 SGHDT, CDR2 YYEEEE. The CDR3 is 14 amino acids. The V end was cut by 3 bases, the J end by 8 bases, with 15 bases between. CDR3 sequence reads: CASSWSGVQKPQHF. In nucleotides, the CDR3 is TGTGCCAGCAGCTGGTCAGGGGTACAAAAGCCCCAGCATTTT.

This clonotype turned up a few times. V gene TRBV4-1 combines with J gene TRBJ2-1, with 14 bases that match TRBD2. CDR1 and CDR2 from the germline V gene are MGHRA and YSYEKL. Trimming at V came to 4 bases and at J to 9 bases, leaving 14 bases not matched to a gene. This CDR3 comprises 18 residues. CDR3 sequence reads: CASSRTPGLAGAPGEQFF. The CDR3 coding sequence is TGCGCCAGCAGCCGGACTCCGGGACTAGCGGGAGCCCCGGGTGAGCAGTTCTTC.

The chain has TRBV10-1 and TRBJ2-7; D is unclear. The CDR3 is made up of 13 amino acids. Trimming removed 8 bases from V and 2 bases from J, with 13 bases in between. Germline V gene lookup returns CDR1 WNHNN and CDR2 SYGVQD (reference sequence). CDR3 in DNA: TGCGCCAGCCAGCGCGCCGGAACCTACGAGCAGTACTTC. Translating it yields CASQRAGTYEQYF.

This clonotype was picked up a small number of times. The chain links TRBV4-2 to TRBJ2-3; 9 bases agree with TRBD2. Looked up from germline, CDR1 is LGHNA and CDR2 is YNFKEQ. With 4 bases clipped from V and 7 bases from J, the junction kept 12 bases outside the gene matches. This CDR3 is built from 16 residues. The CDR3 loop reads CASSPEGGGRGYTQYF. CDR3 nucleotides: TGTGCCAGCAGCCCCGAGGGAGGCGGGAGGGGATATACGCAGTATTTT.

The chain recombines TRBV11-1 with TRBJ2-5; TRBD2 agrees at 9 bases. Germline CDR1 reads SGHAT; CDR2 reads FQDESV (reference sequence). The CDR3 consists of 16 residues. The junction had 11 bases not matched to a gene; V was cut back by 5 bases and J by 4 bases. In nucleotides, the CDR3 is TGTGCCAGCAGCCCTCAAGGGAGCGGGAGGAGAGAGACCCAGTACTTC. This translates into CASSPQGSGRRETQYF. The entire variable domain, with the rest obtained from reference TRBV11-1 and TRBJ2-5, is as follows: EAEVAQSPRYKITEKSQAVAFWCDPISGHATLYWYRQILGQGPELLVQFQDESVVDDSQLPKDRFSAERLKGVDSTLKIQPAELGDSAMYLCASSPQGSGRRETQYFGPGTRLLVL.

Many counts were recorded for this clonotype. This chain links TRBV7-9 with TRBJ2-3; D not certain. The ends were cut back, 4 bases at V and 3 bases at J, with 5 bases in the middle. The CDR3 covers 12 residues. The germline V gene encodes CDR1 SEHNR and CDR2 FQNEAQ (reference sequence). The CDR3 nucleotides read TGTGCCAGCAGCTACCGAACAGATACGCAGTATTTT. It yields the protein CASSYRTDTQYF.

This clonotype came up a few times. The genes are TRBV12-5 and TRBJ1-2; 10 bases fit TRBD1. CDR1 is LGHNT, CDR2 FRNRAP, per germline. V dropped 3 bases and J dropped 6; count of bases not matched to a gene: 4. This CDR3 comprises 14 residues. The CDR3 nucleotides are TGTGCTAGTGGTTTCCTGACAGGGGGCAATGGCTACACCTTC. Translating it yields CASGFLTGGNGYTF.

This clonotype was counted between two and nine times. The chain joins TRBV5-1 to TRBJ1-3, with a possible D match to TRBD1 (6 bases). Germline V lookup: CDR1 SGHRS, CDR2 YFSETQ. V dropped 1 base and J dropped 0 bases, with 20 bases sitting between them. The CDR3 length is 19 residues. Here the CDR3 reads CASSLFAGTSFSSGNTIYF. CDR3 sequence (DNA): TGCGCCAGCAGCTTGTTCGCCGGGACAAGCTTCAGCTCTGGAAACACCATATATTTT. Together with reference TRBV5-1 and TRBJ1-3, the CDR3 gives the full variable domain: KAGVTQTPRYLIKTRGQQVTLSCSPISGHRSVSWYQQTPGQGLQFLFEYFSETQRNKGNFPGRFSGRQFSNSRSEMNVSTLELGDSALYLCASSLFAGTSFSSGNTIYFGEGSWLTVV.

This clonotype was counted only a few times. The gene calls are TRBV5-6 and TRBJ1-1; perhaps TRBD1 as D (6 bases). The CDR3 consists of 14 residues. Trimming pared 4 bases from V and 4 bases from J, leaving 14 bases between. CDR1 and CDR2 (germline): SGHDT, YYEEEE. The CDR3 DNA follows: TGTGCCAGCAGCGTCCCCCAGGGGTTCACTGAAGCTTTCTTT. Protein product: CASSVPQGFTEAFF.

This clonotype has more than one count but fewer than ten. The chain recombines TRBV6-5 with TRBJ2-1; D call uncertain. Germline lookup yields CDR1 MNHEY and CDR2 SVGAGI. The V end lost 0 bases, the J end lost 7 bases, and 19 bases lay between the germline ends. The CDR3 loop spans 17 amino acids. This chain's CDR3 is CASSYSTSLSAGNEQFF. The CDR3 nucleotides read TGTGCCAGCAGTTACTCGACGAGCCTCAGCGCTGGGAATGAGCAGTTCTTC.

The gene calls are TRBV14 and TRBJ1-1; no reliable D call. Germline V gene data show CDR1 as SGHDN and CDR2 as FVKESK. Trimming removed 0 bases at V and 7 bases at J, with 9 bases between. The CDR3 is 13 amino acids. CDR3 bases: TGTGCCAGCAGCCAAGAGTTCAGGAGTGAAGCTTTCTTT. This sequence encodes CASSQEFRSEAFF.

This clonotype turned up a few times. The V gene is TRBV24-1, the J gene TRBJ2-1; TRBD1 might be the D (6 bases). With 4 bases removed from V and 6 bases from J, the gap between germline ends came to 12 bases. The CDR3 loop spans 14 amino acids. Germline V lookup: CDR1 KGHDR, CDR2 SFDVKD. DNA of the CDR3: TGTGCCACCAGTGACCTACAGGGACCCAATGAGCAGTTCTTC. Amino acids: CATSDLQGPNEQFF.

This clonotype was recorded at least ten times. J is TRBJ2-3 and V is TRBV12-3 or TRBV12-4; TRBD2 aligns across 10 bases. This CDR3 has 14 residues. The J segment lost 7 bases and the V segment lost 5 bases, leaving 6 bases of the junction unmatched. The CDR3 bases are TGTGCCAGCAGTGCCGGGACTAGCGTCTATACGCAGTATTTT. Translating it yields CASSAGTSVYTQYF.

The table lists this clonotype with many counts. The chain is built from TRBV5-1 and TRBJ2-7; the match to TRBD2 covers 8 bases. CDR3 length: 13 residues. The V gene's germline CDR1 is SGHRS and CDR2 YFSETQ. V dropped 4 bases and J dropped 3; count of bases not matched to a gene: 3. CDR3 DNA sequence: TGCGCCAGCAGCGGGACTAGGGGCTACGAGCAGTACTTC. It is translated as CASSGTRGYEQYF.

This chain connects TRBV2 to TRBJ1-5, with 8 bases fitting TRBD1. The germline gives CDR1 SNHLY, CDR2 FYNNEI. This CDR3 has 15 residues. The V segment lost 7 bases and the J segment 0 bases; nucleotides outside the gene matches: 5. This chain's CDR3 is CASTPGQVSNQPQHF. The CDR3 DNA is TGTGCCAGCACTCCGGGACAGGTTAGCAATCAGCCCCAGCATTTT.

This clonotype was observed a handful of times. The genes are TRBV4-1 and TRBJ2-3; no clear D. The V end was cut by 1 base, the J end by 2 bases, with 13 bases between. This CDR3 region has 16 residues. Germline CDR1 is MGHRA and CDR2 is YSYEKL. The CDR3 region is CASSQVAHSFTDTQYF. CDR3 bases: TGCGCCAGCAGCCAAGTAGCCCACTCCTTCACAGATACGCAGTATTTT.

The rearrangement joins TRBV20-1 to TRBJ2-5; D is unresolved. Germline assignment: CDR1 DFQATT and CDR2 SNEGSKA (reference sequence). Trimming took off 1 base at V and 1 base at J, with 13 bases between the two ends. The CDR3 sequence is 15 residues long. DNA of the CDR3: TGCAGTGCTAGAGGGAAAAGGGCGTCCCAAGAGACCCAGTACTTC. Amino acid sequence: CSARGKRASQETQYF.